This entry lists 5 T cell receptor beta chains sequenced from one sample in a study of shared clonotypes between healthy human individuals. Method: immunoSEQ multiplex PCR; TCRdb's copy keeps in-frame clones and lacks some. In the table there are roughly 96,000 clones, 40% to 55% of which are singletons. Sequenced sample: PBMCs. Source of these receptors: a woman in her thirties or forties in good health. Some clones in this sample may be carry-over from other donors' samples.

The J gene is TRBJ1-3, the V gene TRBV5-1; possible D gene TRBD1, 6 bases. Trimming left V 1 base short and J 4 bases short, with 9 bases between. The CDR3 extends over 14 amino acids. The V gene's germline CDR1 is SGHRS and CDR2 YFSETQ. The CDR3 DNA sequence: TGCGCCAGCAGCTTGACAGGGTACGGAAACACCATATATTTT. This sequence encodes CASSLTGYGNTIYF.

The V and J genes are TRBV4-2 and TRBJ2-7, with D possibly matching TRBD2 (6 bases). The CDR3 consists of 16 residues. Germline CDR1 reads LGHNA; CDR2 reads YNFKEQ. The V end lost 4 bases, the J end lost 0 bases, and 16 bases lay between the germline ends. CDR3 in amino acids: CASSRAGTQSSYEQYF. CDR3 nucleotides: TGTGCCAGCAGCCGGGCCGGGACTCAGAGCTCCTACGAGCAGTACTTC.

This chain connects TRBV13 to TRBJ1-1; D gene uncertain. Germline V lookup: CDR1 PRHDT, CDR2 FYEKMQ (reference sequence). With 1 base removed from V and 0 bases from J, the gap between germline ends came to 3 bases. The CDR3 has 13 residues. CDR3 DNA sequence: TGTGCCAGCAGCTTAGATTTGAACACTGAAGCTTTCTTT. Amino acid sequence: CASSLDLNTEAFF.

The rearrangement joins TRBV11-2 to TRBJ2-3, with TRBD1 matching 8 bases. The V segment lost 1 base and the J segment 2 bases; nucleotides outside the gene matches: 5. The CDR3 has 16 residues. CDR1 is SGHAT, CDR2 FQNNGV, per germline. For the CDR3, the DNA is TGTGCCAGCAGCTTAGGTAACAGGGGGTCCACAGATACGCAGTATTTT. Protein: CASSLGNRGSTDTQYF.

With regard to this clone: The junction departs from the called germline gene at one end, perhaps through a read error. The sample holds other DNA sequences that translate to the same CDR3. The CDR3 protein is CASSVGVRSGANVLTF. As DNA, the CDR3 is TGCGCCAGCAGCGTAGGGGTGCGCTCTGGGGCCAACGTCCTGACTTTC. The V gene is TRBV9, the J gene TRBJ2-6, with D possibly being TRBD1 (5 bases). The CDR3 is 16 residues long. Germline assignment: CDR1 SGDLS and CDR2 YYNGEE.